A selection of T cell receptor beta chains follows, all from one sample in a study of shared clonotypes between healthy human individuals. TCRdb keeps only in-frame clones here, not all; method: immunoSEQ multiplex PCR. The repertoire includes 2,500,000 or so clones, approximately 90% of them detected once, and about 0.13% sits in the top ten. Sequenced: naive CD4+ T cells sorted from blood. Receptors originate from a man aged 18-30 years in good health. Each CDR3 is given with its conserved first and last residue. A D gene is named only where the DNA matches it firmly.

CDR3aa: CATLPGLDTGELFF
len: 14
d_gene: TRBD2
v_gene: TRBV10-3

CDR3aa: CASRSLAGTNEQFF
len: 14
d_gene: NA
v_gene: TRBV5-1

CDR3aa: CASSNQGALQETQYF
len: 15
d_gene: TRBD1
v_gene: TRBV5-1

CDR3aa: CASSLFGTSGSSEQFF
len: 16
d_gene: TRBD2
v_gene: TRBV7-2

CDR3aa: CASSEGYNEKLFF
len: 13
d_gene: NA
v_gene: TRBV6-4

CDR3aa: CASSLTGVAGELFF
len: 14
d_gene: TRBD1
v_gene: TRBV5-1

CDR3aa: CAWDTGWEGDQQYF
len: 14
d_gene: TRBD2
v_gene: TRBV30

CDR3aa: CASSRGTPGGQETQYF
len: 16
d_gene: NA
v_gene: TRBV7-9

CDR3aa: CASSGTAGGIPSYNEQFF
len: 18
d_gene: NA
v_gene: TRBV6-1

CDR3aa: CASSLASGVNEKLFF
len: 15
d_gene: NA
v_gene: TRBV7-2